This note documents a single T cell receptor beta chain sequence. Its antigen is unknown. This specimen comes from a study of T cells in tuberculosis. At the level of the study: A South African cohort included IGRA-negative adolescents, latently infected IGRA-positive adolescents and adults with active tuberculosis.

General study points: The TCR-beta difference was not significant; alpha differences partly reflected length. Cases with active tuberculosis were adults, while controls were adolescents. Active tuberculosis alpha repertoires lay closer to GMM-specific TCRs than controls'.

The germline V gene has CDR1 LNHDA and CDR2 SQIVND (reference sequence). The CDR3 spans 14 residues. The J segment lost 8 bases and the V segment lost 5 bases, leaving 6 bases of the junction unmatched. Clones were sequenced by immunoSEQ multiplex PCR, and TCRdb holds only the in-frame ones, with some missing. Here the sample spans around 35,000 clones, roughly 93% being singletons. The gene calls are TRBV19 and TRBJ1-4; 9 bases map to TRBD1. Sequencing was carried out using PBMCs. This clonotype was sampled from a donor between 10 and 29 years old with latent tuberculosis or without tuberculosis infection. This CDR3 is CASSPTGGGEKLFF. The CDR3 DNA sequence: TGTGCCAGTAGTCCTACAGGGGGCGGCGAAAAACTGTTTTTT.